This TCR beta chain was obtained from a study of cytomegalovirus exposure and HLA in healthy donors. The germline CDR1 and CDR2 sequences are SGHTA and FQGTGA. The CDR3 has 16 residues. With 4 bases removed from V and 1 base from J, the gap between germline ends came to 13 bases. This clone has only a few counts. What it binds is unknown. Healthy bone marrow donors made up the donor group. Regarding the study as a whole: With high specificity and sensitivity, the classifier reportedly diagnosed cytomegalovirus status. Using a false discovery rate of 0.05, a later analysis showed that roughly 16,000 TCR beta sequences were associated with HLA alleles. As confirmed in vitro, a few CMV-associated chains were specific for CMV antigens.

Primers included in the PCR were 60 Vbeta and 13 Jbeta primers. TCRdb keeps only in-frame clones here, not all; method: immunoSEQ multiplex PCR. The sample records more than 95,000 clones, approximately 80% being singletons. This clonotype was sampled from a man between 25 and 39 years old in good health and CMV-seropositive. The J gene is TRBJ2-2, the V gene TRBV7-3; D is uncertain. The sequencing input was PBMCs. As DNA, the CDR3 is TGTGCCAGCAGCTCCTCCCCGGTTGGGAACACCGGGGAGCTGTTTTTT. Amino acid sequence: CASSSSPVGNTGELFF.